This TCR beta chain was recovered during a study of identical twins. Per the germline V gene, CDR1 is MNHEY and CDR2 is SVGAGI. Trimming stripped 2 bases from V and 5 bases from J, with 19 bases between. This CDR3 has 18 amino acids. Via MiXCR, TCRdb re-called the 5' RACE reads, giving one row per CDR3 protein. The table has 500,000 or so distinct CDR3 sequences, more than 13% seen once. These data were likewise used in another study, on yellow fever vaccine responses in identical twins.

The chain links TRBV6-5 to TRBJ2-6, with D unclear. The sample taken for sequencing was CD4+ T cells sorted from blood. The clonotype originates from a woman aged 18-29 years in good health. CDR3 nucleotides: TGTGCCAGCAGTTACAGGGCCCCTTCCCTGGTTAGGGCCAACGTCCTGACTTTC. Amino acid sequence: CASSYRAPSLVRANVLTF.